This T cell receptor beta chain was captured in a study of Graves' ophthalmopathy and Graves' hyperthyroidism. For repertoire sequencing, the TCR beta CDR3 regions were amplified from RNA transcripts. An opening RT-PCR round employed HTBI primers and preceded a second-round multiplex PCR. Each CDR3 protein is one row after TCRdb ran MiXCR on the multiplex PCR reads. The sample has about 1.1 million distinct CDR3 sequences, roughly 35% seen once. The ends were cut back, 7 bases at V and 3 bases at J, with 15 bases in the middle. Germline loops: CDR1 MNHEY, CDR2 SVGAGI. This CDR3 comprises 14 residues. This clonotype was observed a handful of times.

This sequence originates from an adult man with Graves' hyperthyroidism. The sequenced sample consisted of peripheral blood or thyroid tissue (not recorded which). V gene TRBV6-5 combines with J gene TRBJ1-1; D possibly corresponds to TRBD1 (5 bases). CDR3 protein: CASKGWGLDTEAFF. The CDR3 DNA sequence: TGTGCCAGCAAGGGGTGGGGGTTGGACACTGAAGCTTTCTTT.